The 11 T cell receptor beta chains presented below share a single source sample, sequenced in a study of shared clonotypes between healthy human individuals. The naive CD8 subset, CD45RO-negative cells positively selected for CCR7, excluded terminally differentiated effector memory CD45RA+ cells. Some clones are missing from TCRdb's copy, which holds only in-frame ones; the method was immunoSEQ multiplex PCR. This table holds some 2 million clones, approximately 95% found once. Sequences were obtained from naive CD8+ T cells sorted from blood. All receptors derive from a man aged 18 to 30 in good health.

Regarding this clone: Sequence at one end of the junction differs from germline and may be a read error. The chain uses TRBV28 and TRBJ2-5; D assignment may be TRBD1 or TRBD2 (6 bases each). Germline CDR1 is MDHEN and CDR2 is SYDVKM. The CDR3 sequence is 17 residues long. Here the CDR3 DNA reads TGTGCCAGCATTTTATCCCGGGACACATACCGGGGGGAGACCCAGTACTTC. Amino acids: CASILSRDTYRGETQYF.

The gene calls are TRBV5-6 and TRBJ1-5; 8 bases align to TRBD1. The CDR3 contains 14 residues. The germline gives CDR1 SGHDT, CDR2 YYEEEE. V dropped 0 bases and J dropped 7; count of bases not matched to a gene: 3. The CDR3 protein is CASSLDRGNQPQHF. CDR3 nucleotide sequence: TGTGCCAGCAGCTTGGACAGGGGGAACCAGCCCCAGCATTTT.

The chain is built from TRBV4-1 and TRBJ2-7; 7 bases line up with TRBD2. The V gene end was trimmed by 0 bases and the J gene end by 2 bases; junction bases not matched to a gene: 7. The germline V gene encodes CDR1 MGHRA and CDR2 YSYEKL. This CDR3 comprises 16 residues. The CDR3 reads CASSQDLSSGAYEQYF. Here the CDR3 DNA reads TGCGCCAGCAGCCAAGATCTGTCTAGCGGAGCCTACGAGCAGTACTTC.

In its sample, this clone was seen a few times. The chain has TRBV6-1 and TRBJ2-7; D ambiguous. Trimming removed 6 bases at V and 0 bases at J, with 9 bases between. This CDR3 is 13 amino acids long. Germline assignment: CDR1 MNHNS and CDR2 SASEGT. The CDR3 loop is CASRTIDSYEQYF. The CDR3 nucleotides read TGTGCCAGCAGGACAATAGACTCCTACGAGCAGTACTTC.

The V and J genes are TRBV15 and TRBJ2-1; D is unresolved. The CDR3 is 15 amino acids. Trimming took off 1 base at V and 4 bases at J, with 11 bases between the two ends. The germline gives CDR1 LNHNV, CDR2 YYDKDF (reference sequence). The DNA of the CDR3 is TGTGCCACCAGCAGAGCCAATTTGGGATACAATGAGCAGTTCTTC. It specifies CATSRANLGYNEQFF.

The chain uses TRBV7-2 and TRBJ2-7, with D uncertain. CDR1 is SGHTA and CDR2 is FQGNSA in the germline V gene. With 2 bases removed from V and 3 bases from J, the gap between germline ends came to 14 bases. The CDR3 loop spans 15 amino acids. For the CDR3, the DNA is TGTGCCAGCAGCTTAATCCCGCCTTGGGGCTACGAGCAGTACTTC. The encoded protein is CASSLIPPWGYEQYF.

This chain joins TRBV6-5 and TRBJ1-1; D is perhaps TRBD1 (5 bases). The CDR3 totals 13 residues. The germline V and J ends were trimmed by 6 bases and 1 base, with 9 bases remaining between them. CDR1 is MNHEY and CDR2 is SVGAGI in the germline V gene. The CDR3 DNA is TGTGCCAGCAGCCACACAGGGAACACTGAAGCTTTCTTT. Protein: CASSHTGNTEAFF.

The chain is built from TRBV6-5 and TRBJ2-6; no definite D call. This CDR3 region has 16 residues. The germline V gene encodes CDR1 MNHEY and CDR2 SVGAGI. V lost 0 bases, J lost 1 base, and 7 bases lay in between. The CDR3 region has the DNA TGTGCCAGCAGTTACTCAGAAGGGTCTGGGGCCAACGTCCTGACTTTC. Its translation is CASSYSEGSGANVLTF.

This chain connects TRBV30 to TRBJ1-1; 12 positions agree with TRBD1. The CDR3 length is 15 residues. Germline values: CDR1 GTSNPN, CDR2 SVGIG (reference sequence). The V and J ends lost 2 bases and 5 bases, in that order; junction bases with no gene match: 6. CDR3 in DNA: TGTGCCTGGAGTTTGGGACAGGGGGCTCGGACTGAAGCTTTCTTT. It codes for CAWSLGQGARTEAFF.

Here the CDR3 reads CASSLDGKWFEQYF. The CDR3, as DNA: TGTGCCAGCAGCTTAGACGGAAAGTGGTTCGAGCAGTACTTC. The V and J genes are TRBV7-9 and TRBJ2-7; D is uncertain. The germline V gene has CDR1 SEHNR and CDR2 FQNEAQ (reference sequence). Between the trimmed V and J ends, which lost 1 base and 6 bases, there was a span of 13 bases. This CDR3 region has 14 residues.

The chain couples TRBV6-1 to TRBJ1-3, with 7 nucleotides matching TRBD1. J gave up 4 bases and V 2 bases, and 2 bases lay outside the gene matches. Per the germline V gene, CDR1 is MNHNS and CDR2 is SASEGT. This CDR3 is 14 amino acids long. The CDR3 DNA follows: TGTGCCAGCAGTGAATTGGGACAGGGAAACACCATATATTTT. As protein: CASSELGQGNTIYF.